Shown below are 5 T cell receptor beta chains from a single sample sequenced in a study of identical twins. TCRdb fed the 5' RACE reads into MiXCR, producing one record per CDR3 protein. The data show around 470,000 distinct CDR3 sequences, 13% to 15% seen once. These data were likewise used in another study, on yellow fever vaccine responses in identical twins.

The source material was CD4+ T cells sorted from blood. These receptors all stem from a woman aged 18 to 35 in good health.

Many counts were recorded for this clonotype. This rearrangement joins TRBV7-2 to TRBJ1-1, with D possibly TRBD1 on 5 matching bases. Trimming removed 4 bases at V and 3 bases at J, with 15 bases between. Per germline, CDR1 SGHTA and CDR2 FQGNSA. The CDR3 totals 15 residues. The CDR3 spells CASSSTDSSHTEAFF. In DNA, the CDR3 is TGTGCCAGCAGCTCAACAGACAGTTCCCACACTGAAGCTTTCTTT. Complete variable domain (other parts from reference TRBV7-2 and TRBJ1-1): GAGVSQSPSNKVTEKGKDVELRCDPISGHTALYWYRQSLGQGLEFLIYFQGNSAPDKSGLPSDRFSAERTGGSVSTLTIQRTQQEDSAVYLCASSSTDSSHTEAFFGQGTRLTVV.

This clonotype was detected once. V gene TRBV4-1 combines with J gene TRBJ2-7; 8 bases are a match to TRBD1. Germline trimming cut 3 bases from V and 4 bases from J; bases unmatched to any gene: 8. This CDR3 has 15 residues. Germline V gene lookup returns CDR1 MGHRA and CDR2 YSYEKL. The CDR3 protein is CASSQGTGGNYEQYF. CDR3 sequence (DNA): TGCGCCAGCAGCCAGGGGACAGGTGGGAATTACGAGCAGTACTTC.

The chain is built from TRBV18 and TRBJ2-1; D is perhaps TRBD1 (6 bases). V was trimmed by 5 bases and J by 3 bases, leaving 11 bases between them. This CDR3 region has 14 residues. Germline V lookup: CDR1 KGHSH, CDR2 LQKENI. The CDR3 DNA reads as TGTGCCAGCTCATCGTTGGACAGCTACAATGAGCAGTTCTTC. Protein sequence: CASSSLDSYNEQFF.

The chain uses TRBV20-1 and TRBJ2-5, with D possibly called TRBD1 or TRBD2 (5 bases each). Germline V CDR1 and CDR2: DFQATT, SNEGSKA (reference sequence). CDR3 length: 13 residues. V dropped 5 bases and J dropped 6 bases, with 16 bases sitting between them. In DNA form, the CDR3 reads TGCAGTGCTCGCTTCGGGGCTCGGAAGACCCAGTACTTC. It codes for CSARFGARKTQYF.

The rearrangement uses TRBV10-3 and TRBJ2-1, with D unclear. V was pared by 6 bases and J by 8 bases, with 8 bases between. CDR1 and CDR2 (germline): ENHRY, SYGVKD. The CDR3 is made up of 11 amino acids. The CDR3 sequence: CAISAMDEQFF. CDR3 in DNA: TGTGCCATCAGCGCGATGGATGAGCAGTTCTTC.